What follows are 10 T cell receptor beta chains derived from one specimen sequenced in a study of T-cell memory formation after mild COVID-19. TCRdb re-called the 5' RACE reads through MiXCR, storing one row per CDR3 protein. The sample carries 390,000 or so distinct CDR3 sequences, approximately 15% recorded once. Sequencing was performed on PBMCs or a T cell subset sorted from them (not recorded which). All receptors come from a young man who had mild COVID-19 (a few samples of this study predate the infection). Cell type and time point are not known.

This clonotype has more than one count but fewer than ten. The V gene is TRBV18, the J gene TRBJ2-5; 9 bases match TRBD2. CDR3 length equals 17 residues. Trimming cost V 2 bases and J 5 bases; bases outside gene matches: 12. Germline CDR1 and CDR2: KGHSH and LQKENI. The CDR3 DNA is TGTGCCAGCTCACCATTGTCTAGCGGGGTTCGCGGTGAGACCCAGTACTTC. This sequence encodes CASSPLSSGVRGETQYF.

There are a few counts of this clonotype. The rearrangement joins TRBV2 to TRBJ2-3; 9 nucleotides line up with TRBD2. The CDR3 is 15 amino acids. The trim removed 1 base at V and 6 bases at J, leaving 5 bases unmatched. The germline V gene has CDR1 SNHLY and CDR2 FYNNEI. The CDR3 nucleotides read TGTGCCAGCAGTGAAGTAGCGGGGGCCCCGGATACGCAGTATTTT. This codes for CASSEVAGAPDTQYF.

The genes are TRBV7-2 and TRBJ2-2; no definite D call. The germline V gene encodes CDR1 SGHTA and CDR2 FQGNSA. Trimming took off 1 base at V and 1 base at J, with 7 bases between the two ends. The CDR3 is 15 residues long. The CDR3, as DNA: TGTGCCAGCAGCTTAGGGACCTTGAACACCGGGGAGCTGTTTTTT. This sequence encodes CASSLGTLNTGELFF.

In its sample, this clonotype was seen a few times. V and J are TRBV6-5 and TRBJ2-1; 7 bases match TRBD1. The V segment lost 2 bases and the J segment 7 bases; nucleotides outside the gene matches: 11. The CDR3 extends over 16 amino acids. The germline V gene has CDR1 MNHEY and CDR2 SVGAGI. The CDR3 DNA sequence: TGTGCCAGCAGTTACGGGGCCCGGACAGGACGGAATGAGCAGTTCTTC. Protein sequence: CASSYGARTGRNEQFF.

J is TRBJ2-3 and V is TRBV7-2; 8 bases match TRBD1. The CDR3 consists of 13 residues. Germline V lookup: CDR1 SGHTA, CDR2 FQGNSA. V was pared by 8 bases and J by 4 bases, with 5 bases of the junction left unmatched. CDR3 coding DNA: TGTGCCAGCTCGGACAGGGAGTCAGATACGCAGTATTTT. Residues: CASSDRESDTQYF.

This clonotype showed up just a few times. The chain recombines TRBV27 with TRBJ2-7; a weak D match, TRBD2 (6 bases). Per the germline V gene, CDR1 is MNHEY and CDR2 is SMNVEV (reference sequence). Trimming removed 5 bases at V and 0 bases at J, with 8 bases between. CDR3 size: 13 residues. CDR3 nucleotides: TGTGCCAGCAGTCCGGACTACTCCTACGAGCAGTACTTC. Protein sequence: CASSPDYSYEQYF.

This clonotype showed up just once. The CDR3 sequence: CASSLPGIAFF. For the CDR3, the DNA is TGTGCCAGCAGTCTCCCAGGGATAGCTTTCTTT. The chain has TRBV12-3 or TRBV12-4 and TRBJ1-1; possible D gene TRBD1, 5 bases. This CDR3 spans 11 amino acids. Trimming stripped 5 bases from V and 10 bases from J, with 11 bases between.

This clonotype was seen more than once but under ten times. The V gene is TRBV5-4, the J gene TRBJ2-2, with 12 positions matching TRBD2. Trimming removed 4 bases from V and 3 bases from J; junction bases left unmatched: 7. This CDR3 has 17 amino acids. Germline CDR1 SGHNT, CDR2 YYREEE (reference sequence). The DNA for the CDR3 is TGTGCCAGCAGCGGCTCTAGCGGGGGGGCCTACACCGGGGAGCTGTTTTTT. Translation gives CASSGSSGGAYTGELFF.

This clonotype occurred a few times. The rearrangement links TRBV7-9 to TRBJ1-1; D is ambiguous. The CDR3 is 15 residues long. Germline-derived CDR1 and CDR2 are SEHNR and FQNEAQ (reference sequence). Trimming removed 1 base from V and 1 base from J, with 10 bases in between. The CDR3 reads CASSLVMLRNTEAFF. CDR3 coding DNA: TGTGCCAGCAGCTTAGTGATGTTGAGGAACACTGAAGCTTTCTTT.

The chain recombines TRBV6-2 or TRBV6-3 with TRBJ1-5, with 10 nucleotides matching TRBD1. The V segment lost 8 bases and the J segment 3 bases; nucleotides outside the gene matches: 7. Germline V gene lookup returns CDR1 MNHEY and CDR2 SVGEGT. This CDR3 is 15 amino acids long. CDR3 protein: CASRRQGADNQPQHF. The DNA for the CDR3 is TGTGCCAGCCGTAGACAGGGGGCGGACAATCAGCCCCAGCATTTT.